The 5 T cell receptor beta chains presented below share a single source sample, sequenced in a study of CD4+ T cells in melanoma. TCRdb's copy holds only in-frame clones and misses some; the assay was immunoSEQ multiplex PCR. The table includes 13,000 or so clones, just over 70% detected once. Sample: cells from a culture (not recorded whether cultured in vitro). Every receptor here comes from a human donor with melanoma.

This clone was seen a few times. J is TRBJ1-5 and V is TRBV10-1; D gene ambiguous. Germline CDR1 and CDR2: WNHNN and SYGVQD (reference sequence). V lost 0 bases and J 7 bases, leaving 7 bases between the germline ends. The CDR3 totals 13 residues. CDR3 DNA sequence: TGCGCCAGCAGTGAGTCGTTGGGGCAGCCCCAGCATTTT. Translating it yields CASSESLGQPQHF.

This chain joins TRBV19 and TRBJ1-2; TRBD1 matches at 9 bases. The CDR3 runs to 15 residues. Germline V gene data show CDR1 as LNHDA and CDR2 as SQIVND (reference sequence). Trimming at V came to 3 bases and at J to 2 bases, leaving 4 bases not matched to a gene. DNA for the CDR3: TGTGCCAGTAGTATCTCCGGGACAGGGAACTATGGCTACACCTTC. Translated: CASSISGTGNYGYTF.

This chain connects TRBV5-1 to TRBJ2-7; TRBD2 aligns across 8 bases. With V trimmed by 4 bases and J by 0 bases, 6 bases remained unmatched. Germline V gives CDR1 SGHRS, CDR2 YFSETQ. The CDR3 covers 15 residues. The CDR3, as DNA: TGCGCCAGCAGCCCCCCGCGGGAGGACTCCTACGAGCAGTACTTC. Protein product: CASSPPREDSYEQYF.

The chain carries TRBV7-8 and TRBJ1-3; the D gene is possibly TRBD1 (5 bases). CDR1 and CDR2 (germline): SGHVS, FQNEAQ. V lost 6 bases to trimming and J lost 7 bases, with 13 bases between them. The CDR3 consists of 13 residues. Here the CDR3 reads CASSTGVGNTIYF. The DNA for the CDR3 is TGTGCCAGCAGTACGGGGGTCGGGAACACCATATATTTT.

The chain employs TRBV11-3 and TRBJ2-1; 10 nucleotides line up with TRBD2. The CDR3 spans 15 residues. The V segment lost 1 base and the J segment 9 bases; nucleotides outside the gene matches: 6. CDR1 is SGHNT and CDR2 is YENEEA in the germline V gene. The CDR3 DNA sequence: TGTGCCAGCAGCTTAGGCCTAGCGGGGGTTGGTGAGCAGTTCTTC. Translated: CASSLGLAGVGEQFF.